This T cell receptor (beta chain) comes out of a study of T-cell memory formation after mild COVID-19. Study at large: Clusters were largely donor specific.

One entry per CDR3 protein results from TCRdb running MiXCR on the 5' RACE reads. This table has 84,000 or so distinct CDR3 sequences, approximately 15% appearing once. This clonotype was picked up a small number of times. The source is an adult woman who had mild COVID-19 (a few samples of this study predate the infection). Cell type and time point are not known. Sequencing was carried out using PBMCs or a T cell subset sorted from them (not recorded which).

The CDR3 DNA follows: TGTGCCAGCAGCTCAGCCATAGCGGGGGCCGATACGCAGTATTTT. Amino acids: CASSSAIAGADTQYF. The rearrangement uses TRBV7-9 and TRBJ2-3, with 9 bases identical to TRBD2. The CDR3 is 15 residues long. Germline values: CDR1 SEHNR, CDR2 FQNEAQ (reference sequence). V shed 4 bases and J 6 bases; nucleotides not matched to a gene: 8.